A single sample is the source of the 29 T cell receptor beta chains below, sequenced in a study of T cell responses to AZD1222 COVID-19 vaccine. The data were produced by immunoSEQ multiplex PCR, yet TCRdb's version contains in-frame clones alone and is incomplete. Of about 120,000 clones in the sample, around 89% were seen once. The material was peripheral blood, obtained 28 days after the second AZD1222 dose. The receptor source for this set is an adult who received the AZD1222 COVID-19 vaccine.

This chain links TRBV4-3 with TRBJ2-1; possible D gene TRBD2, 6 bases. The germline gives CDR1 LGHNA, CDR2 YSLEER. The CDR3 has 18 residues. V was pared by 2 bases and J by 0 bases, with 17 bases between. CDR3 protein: CASSQRGSGESSYNEQFF. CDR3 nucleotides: TGCGCCAGCAGCCAAAGAGGTAGCGGTGAAAGCTCCTACAATGAGCAGTTCTTC.

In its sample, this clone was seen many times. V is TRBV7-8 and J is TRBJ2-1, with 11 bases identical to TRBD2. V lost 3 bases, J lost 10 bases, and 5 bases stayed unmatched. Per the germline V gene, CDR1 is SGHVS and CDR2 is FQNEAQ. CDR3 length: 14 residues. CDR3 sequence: CASSFLAGGGEQFF. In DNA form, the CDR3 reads TGTGCCAGCAGCTTCCTAGCGGGGGGAGGGGAGCAGTTCTTC.

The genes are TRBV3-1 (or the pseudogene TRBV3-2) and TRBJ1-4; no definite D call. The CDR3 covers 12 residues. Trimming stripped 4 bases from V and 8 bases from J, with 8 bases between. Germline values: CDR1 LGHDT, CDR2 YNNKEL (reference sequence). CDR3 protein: CASSRLGEKLFF. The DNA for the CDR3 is TGTGCCAGCAGCCGTCTCGGGGAAAAACTGTTTTTT.

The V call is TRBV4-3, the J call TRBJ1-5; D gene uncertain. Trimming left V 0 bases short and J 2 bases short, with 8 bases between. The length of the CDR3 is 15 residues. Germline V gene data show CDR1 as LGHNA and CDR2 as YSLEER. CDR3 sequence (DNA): TGCGCCAGCAGCCAAGATAGCGGGGGCAATCAGCCCCAGCATTTT. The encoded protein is CASSQDSGGNQPQHF.

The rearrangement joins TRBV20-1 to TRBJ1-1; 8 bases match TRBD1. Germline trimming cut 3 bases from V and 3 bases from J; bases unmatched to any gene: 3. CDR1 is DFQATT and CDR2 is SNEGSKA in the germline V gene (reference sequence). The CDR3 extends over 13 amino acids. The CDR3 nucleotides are TGCAGTGCTAGTAACAGGGGGTACACTGAAGCTTTCTTT. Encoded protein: CSASNRGYTEAFF.

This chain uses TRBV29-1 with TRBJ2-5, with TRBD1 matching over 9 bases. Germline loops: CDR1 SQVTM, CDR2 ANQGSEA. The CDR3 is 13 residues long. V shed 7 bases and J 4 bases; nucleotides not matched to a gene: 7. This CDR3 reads CSASQGARETQYF. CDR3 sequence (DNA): TGCAGCGCTTCACAGGGGGCGCGAGAGACCCAGTACTTC.

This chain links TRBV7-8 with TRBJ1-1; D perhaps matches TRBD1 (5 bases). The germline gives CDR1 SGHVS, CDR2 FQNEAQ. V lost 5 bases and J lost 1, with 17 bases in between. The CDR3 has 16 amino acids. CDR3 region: CASSPHIPGKNTEAFF. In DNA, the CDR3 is TGTGCCAGCAGCCCCCATATTCCAGGGAAGAACACTGAAGCTTTCTTT.

CDR3 DNA: TGTGCCAGCAAGGGGAACCCCTACAATGAGCAGTTCTTC. Translation gives CASKGNPYNEQFF. The rearrangement joins TRBV2 to TRBJ2-1; D is possibly TRBD1 (5 bases). CDR1 is SNHLY and CDR2 is FYNNEI in the germline V gene. The CDR3 length is 13 residues. V shed 7 bases and J shed 2 bases, with 9 bases lying between them.

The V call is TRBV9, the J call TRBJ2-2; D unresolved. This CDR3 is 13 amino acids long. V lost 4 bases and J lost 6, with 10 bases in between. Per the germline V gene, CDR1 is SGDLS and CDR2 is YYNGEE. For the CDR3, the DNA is TGTGCCAGCAGCCCTGGGGTTTCCGGGGAGCTGTTTTTT. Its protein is CASSPGVSGELFF.

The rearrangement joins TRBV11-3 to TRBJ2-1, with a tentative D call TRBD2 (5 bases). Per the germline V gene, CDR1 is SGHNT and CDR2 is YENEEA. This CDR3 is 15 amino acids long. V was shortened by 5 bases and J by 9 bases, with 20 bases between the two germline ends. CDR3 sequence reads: CASSPTGSLASEQFF. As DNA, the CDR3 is TGTGCCAGCAGCCCAACTGGGAGTCTGGCTAGTGAGCAGTTCTTC. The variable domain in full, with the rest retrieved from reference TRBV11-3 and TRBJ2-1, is EAGVVQSPRYKIIEKKQPVAFWCNPISGHNTLYWYLQNLGQGPELLIRYENEEAVDDSQLPKDRFSAERLKGVDSTLKIQPAELGDSAVYLCASSPTGSLASEQFFGPGTRLTVL.

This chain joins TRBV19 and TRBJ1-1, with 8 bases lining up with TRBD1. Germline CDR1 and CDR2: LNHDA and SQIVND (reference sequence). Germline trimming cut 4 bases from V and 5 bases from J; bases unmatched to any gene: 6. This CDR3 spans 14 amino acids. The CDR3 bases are TGTGCCAGTAGTAACAGGGGGTCGAATACTGAAGCTTTCTTT. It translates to CASSNRGSNTEAFF.

CDR3 residues: CASTGTNTEAFF. In DNA, the CDR3 is TGTGCCAGCACCGGGACGAACACTGAAGCTTTCTTT. V is TRBV2 and J is TRBJ1-1; tentatively, D is TRBD1 (5 bases). Germline values: CDR1 SNHLY, CDR2 FYNNEI. The V and J ends lost 7 bases and 1 base respectively, with 7 bases between them. The CDR3 extends over 12 amino acids. Combining the CDR3 with reference TRBV2 and TRBJ1-1 gives the whole variable domain EPEVTQTPSHQVTQMGQEVILRCVPISNHLYFYWYRQILGQKVEFLVSFYNNEISEKSEIFDDQFSVERPDGSNFTLKIRSTKLEDSAMYFCASTGTNTEAFFGQGTRLTVV.

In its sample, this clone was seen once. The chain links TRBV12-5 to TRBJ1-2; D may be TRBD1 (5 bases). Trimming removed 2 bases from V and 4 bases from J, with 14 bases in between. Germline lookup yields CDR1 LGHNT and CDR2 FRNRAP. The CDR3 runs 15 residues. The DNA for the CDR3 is TGTGCTAGTGGTTTGTCGTCCGGGGGAGGCTATGGCTACACCTTC. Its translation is CASGLSSGGGYGYTF.

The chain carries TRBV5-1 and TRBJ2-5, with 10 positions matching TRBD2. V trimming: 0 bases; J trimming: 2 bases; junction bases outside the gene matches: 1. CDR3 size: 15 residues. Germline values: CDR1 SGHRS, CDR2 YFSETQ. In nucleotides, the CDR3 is TGCGCCAGCAGCTTGGAGCGGGGGGGGCAAGAGACCCAGTACTTC. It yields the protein CASSLERGGQETQYF. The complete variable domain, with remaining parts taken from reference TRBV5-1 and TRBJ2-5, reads KAGVTQTPRYLIKTRGQQVTLSCSPISGHRSVSWYQQTPGQGLQFLFEYFSETQRNKGNFPGRFSGRQFSNSRSEMNVSTLELGDSALYLCASSLERGGQETQYFGPGTRLLVL.

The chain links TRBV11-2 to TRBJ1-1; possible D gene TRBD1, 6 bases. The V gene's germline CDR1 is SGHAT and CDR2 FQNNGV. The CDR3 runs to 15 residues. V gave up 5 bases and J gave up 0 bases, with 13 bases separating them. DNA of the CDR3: TGTGCCAGCAGCCAAGAACAGGGTTTGAACACTGAAGCTTTCTTT. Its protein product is CASSQEQGLNTEAFF.

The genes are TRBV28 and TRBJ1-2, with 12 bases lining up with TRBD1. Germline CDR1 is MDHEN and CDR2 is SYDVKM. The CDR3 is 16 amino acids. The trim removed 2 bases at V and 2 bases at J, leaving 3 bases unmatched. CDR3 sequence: CASSLGDRGRNYGYTF. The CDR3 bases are TGTGCCAGCAGTTTAGGGGACAGGGGGCGGAACTATGGCTACACCTTC.

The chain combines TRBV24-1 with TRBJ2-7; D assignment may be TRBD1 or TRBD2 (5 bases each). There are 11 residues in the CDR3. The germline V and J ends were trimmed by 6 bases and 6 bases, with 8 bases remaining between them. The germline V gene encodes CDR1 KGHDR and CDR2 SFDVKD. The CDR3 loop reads CATSPGTEQYF. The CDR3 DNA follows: TGTGCCACCAGTCCGGGGACCGAGCAGTACTTC.

CDR3 sequence (DNA): TGTGCCAGCAGTTTGTACGGGACCTACGAGCAGTACTTC. This encodes CASSLYGTYEQYF. The rearrangement uses TRBV12-3 or TRBV12-4 and TRBJ2-7, with D possibly TRBD2 on 5 matching bases. The CDR3 sequence is 13 residues long. V lost 3 bases, J lost 2 bases, and 8 bases lay in between.

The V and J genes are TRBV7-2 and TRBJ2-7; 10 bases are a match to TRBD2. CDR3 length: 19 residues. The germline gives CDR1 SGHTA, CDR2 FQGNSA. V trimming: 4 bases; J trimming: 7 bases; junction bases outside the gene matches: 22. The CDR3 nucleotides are TGTGCCAGCAGCTCCCTATTGGGATCGGCTAGCGGGAGCCTGTGGGAGCAGTACTTC. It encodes CASSSLLGSASGSLWEQYF.

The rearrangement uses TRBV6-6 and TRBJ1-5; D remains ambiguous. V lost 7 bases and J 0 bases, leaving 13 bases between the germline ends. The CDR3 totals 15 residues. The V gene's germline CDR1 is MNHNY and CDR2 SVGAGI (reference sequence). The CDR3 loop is CASNPLVYSNQPQHF. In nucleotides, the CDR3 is TGTGCCAGCAATCCCCTTGTGTATAGCAATCAGCCCCAGCATTTT.

The CDR3 sequence is CASSKTQNTEAFF. For the CDR3, the DNA is TGTGCCAGTAGCAAAACCCAGAACACTGAAGCTTTCTTT. The gene calls are TRBV19 and TRBJ1-1; D remains unclear. The CDR3 totals 13 residues. CDR1 is LNHDA and CDR2 is SQIVND in the germline V gene (reference sequence). V was shortened by 6 bases and J by 1 base, with 9 bases between the two germline ends.

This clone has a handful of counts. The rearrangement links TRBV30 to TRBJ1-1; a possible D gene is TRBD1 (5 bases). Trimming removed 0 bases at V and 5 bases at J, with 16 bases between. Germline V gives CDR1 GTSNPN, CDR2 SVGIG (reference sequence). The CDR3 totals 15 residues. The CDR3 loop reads CAWSVLYRTNTEAFF. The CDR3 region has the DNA TGTGCCTGGAGTGTATTGTACAGGACAAATACTGAAGCTTTCTTT. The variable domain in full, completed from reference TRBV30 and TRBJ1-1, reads SQTIHQWPATLVQPVGSPLSLECTVEGTSNPNLYWYRQAAGRGLQLLFYSVGIGQISSEVPQNLSASRPQDRQFILSSKKLLLSDSGFYLCAWSVLYRTNTEAFFGQGTRLTVV.

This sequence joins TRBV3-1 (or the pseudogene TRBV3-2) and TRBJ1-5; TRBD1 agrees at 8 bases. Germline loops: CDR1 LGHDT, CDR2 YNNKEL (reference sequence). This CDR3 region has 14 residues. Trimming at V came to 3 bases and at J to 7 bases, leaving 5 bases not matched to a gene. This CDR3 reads CASSQSQGGQPQHF. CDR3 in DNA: TGTGCCAGCAGCCAGTCACAGGGGGGACAGCCCCAGCATTTT.

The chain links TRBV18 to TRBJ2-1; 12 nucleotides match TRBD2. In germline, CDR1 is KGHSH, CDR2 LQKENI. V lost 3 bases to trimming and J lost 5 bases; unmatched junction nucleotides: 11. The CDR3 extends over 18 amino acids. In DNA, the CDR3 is TGTGCCAGCTCACCGGGGCTAGCGGGAGGGCCTAGTGACAATGAGCAGTTCTTC. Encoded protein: CASSPGLAGGPSDNEQFF.

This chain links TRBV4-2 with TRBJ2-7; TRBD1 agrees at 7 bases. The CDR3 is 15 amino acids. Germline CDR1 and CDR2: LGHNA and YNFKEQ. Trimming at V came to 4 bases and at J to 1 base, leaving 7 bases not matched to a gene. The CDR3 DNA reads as TGTGCCAGCAGCCCCTCACGGGACAGTTCCTACGAGCAGTACTTC. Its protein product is CASSPSRDSSYEQYF.

Here the CDR3 reads CASSNGYGYTF. The CDR3 coding sequence is TGTGCCAGCAGTAATGGCTATGGCTACACCTTC. The chain joins TRBV28 to TRBJ1-2, with D hard to call. V was clipped by 5 bases and J by 4 bases, with 5 bases between them. Germline V CDR1 and CDR2: MDHEN, SYDVKM. This CDR3 has 11 amino acids.

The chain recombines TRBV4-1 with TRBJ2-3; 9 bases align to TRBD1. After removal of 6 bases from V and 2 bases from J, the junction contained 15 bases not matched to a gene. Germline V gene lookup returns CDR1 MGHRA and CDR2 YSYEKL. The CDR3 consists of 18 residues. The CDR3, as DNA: TGCGCCAGCAGACCGATCCTAATACAGGGGGCAAACACAGATACGCAGTATTTT. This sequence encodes CASRPILIQGANTDTQYF.

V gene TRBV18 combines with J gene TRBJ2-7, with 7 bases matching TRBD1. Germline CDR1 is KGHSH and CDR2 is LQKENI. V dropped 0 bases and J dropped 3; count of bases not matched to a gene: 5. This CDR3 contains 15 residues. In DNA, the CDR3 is TGTGCCAGCTCACCACCGGGACAGAGGGTCTACGAGCAGTACTTC. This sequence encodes CASSPPGQRVYEQYF.

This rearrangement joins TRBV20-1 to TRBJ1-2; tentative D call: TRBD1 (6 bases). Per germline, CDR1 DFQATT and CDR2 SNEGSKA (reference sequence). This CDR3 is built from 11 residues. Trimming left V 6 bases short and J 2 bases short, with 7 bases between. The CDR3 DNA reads TGCAGTGCCCAGGGGAACTATGGCTACACCTTC. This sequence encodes CSAQGNYGYTF.